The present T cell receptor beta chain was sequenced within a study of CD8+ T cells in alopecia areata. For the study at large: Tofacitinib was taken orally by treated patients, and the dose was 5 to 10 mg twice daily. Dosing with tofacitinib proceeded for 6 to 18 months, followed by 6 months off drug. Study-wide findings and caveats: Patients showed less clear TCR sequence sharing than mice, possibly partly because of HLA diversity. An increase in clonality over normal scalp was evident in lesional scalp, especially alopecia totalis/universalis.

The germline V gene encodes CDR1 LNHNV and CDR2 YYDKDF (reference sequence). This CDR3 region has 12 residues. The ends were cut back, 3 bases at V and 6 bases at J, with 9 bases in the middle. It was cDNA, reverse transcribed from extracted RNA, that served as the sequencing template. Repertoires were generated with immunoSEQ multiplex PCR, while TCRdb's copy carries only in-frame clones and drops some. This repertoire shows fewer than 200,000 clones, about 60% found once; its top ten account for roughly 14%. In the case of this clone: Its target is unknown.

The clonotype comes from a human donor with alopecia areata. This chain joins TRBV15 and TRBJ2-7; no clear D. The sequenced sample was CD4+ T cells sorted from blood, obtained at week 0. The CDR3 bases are TGTGCCACCAGCAGCAGCTATGTCGAGCAGTACTTC. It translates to CATSSSYVEQYF.